Detailed here is one T cell receptor (beta chain). The data are from a study of blood T cell repertoires in COVID-19. Study-wide background: The cDNA or gDNA used as material had been derived from T cells, B-cell-depleted T cells, or PBMCs.

Generated by immunoSEQ multiplex PCR, the TCRdb table keeps only in-frame clones and is missing some. The sample lists about 170,000 clones; 85% to 90% were seen once. This CDR3 is 17 amino acids long. Looked up from germline, CDR1 is SGHNT and CDR2 is YYREEE (reference sequence). V was pared by 2 bases and J by 8 bases, with 15 bases of the junction left unmatched. The sample consisted of peripheral blood. This receptor was taken from a woman older than 75 in a cohort sampled during active or convalescent COVID-19. This rearrangement joins TRBV5-4 to TRBJ2-1, with 8 bases lining up with TRBD2. CDR3 DNA sequence: TGTGCCAGCAGCTTAGGGTCTAGCGGGCTCCTGGAGGATGAGCAGTTCTTC. Its protein is CASSLGSSGLLEDEQFF.